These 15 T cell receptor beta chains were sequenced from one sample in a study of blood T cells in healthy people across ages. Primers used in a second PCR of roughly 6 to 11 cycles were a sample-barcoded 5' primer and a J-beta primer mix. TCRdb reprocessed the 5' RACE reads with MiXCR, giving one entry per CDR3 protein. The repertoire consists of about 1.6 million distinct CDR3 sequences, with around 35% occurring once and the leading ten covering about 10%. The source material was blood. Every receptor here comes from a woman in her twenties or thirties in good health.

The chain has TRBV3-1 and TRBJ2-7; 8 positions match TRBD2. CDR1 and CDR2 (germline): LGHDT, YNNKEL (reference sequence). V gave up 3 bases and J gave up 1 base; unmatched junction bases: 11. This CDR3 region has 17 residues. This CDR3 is CASSHLARERESYEQYF. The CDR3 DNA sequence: TGTGCCAGCAGCCATCTCGCGCGTGAGCGGGAGTCCTACGAGCAGTACTTC.

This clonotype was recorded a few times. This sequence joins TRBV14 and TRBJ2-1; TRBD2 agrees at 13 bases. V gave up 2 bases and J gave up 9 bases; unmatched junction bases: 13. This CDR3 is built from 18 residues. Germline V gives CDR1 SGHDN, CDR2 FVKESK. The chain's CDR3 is CASSQMAPGLAGKIEQFF. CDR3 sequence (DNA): TGTGCCAGCAGCCAAATGGCCCCGGGACTAGCGGGGAAAATTGAGCAGTTCTTC.

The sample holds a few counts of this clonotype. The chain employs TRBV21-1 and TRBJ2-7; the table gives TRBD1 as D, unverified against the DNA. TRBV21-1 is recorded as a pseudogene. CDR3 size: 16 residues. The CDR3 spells CASTTLRWGRSYEQYF. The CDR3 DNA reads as TGTGCCAGCACCACACTACGTTGGGGCCGCTCCTACGAGCAGTACTTC.

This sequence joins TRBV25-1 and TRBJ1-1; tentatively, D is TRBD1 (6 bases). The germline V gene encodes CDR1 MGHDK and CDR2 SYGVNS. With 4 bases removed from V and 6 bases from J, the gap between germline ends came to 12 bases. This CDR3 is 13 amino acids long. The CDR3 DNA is TGTGCCAGCAGTGGCAGGGGTCGACCTGAAGCTTTCTTT. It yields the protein CASSGRGRPEAFF.

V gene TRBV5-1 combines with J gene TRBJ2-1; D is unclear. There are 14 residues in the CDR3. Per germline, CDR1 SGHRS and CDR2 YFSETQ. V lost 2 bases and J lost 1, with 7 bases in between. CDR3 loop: CASSFYGSYNEQFF. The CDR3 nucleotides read TGCGCCAGCAGCTTTTACGGGTCCTACAATGAGCAGTTCTTC.

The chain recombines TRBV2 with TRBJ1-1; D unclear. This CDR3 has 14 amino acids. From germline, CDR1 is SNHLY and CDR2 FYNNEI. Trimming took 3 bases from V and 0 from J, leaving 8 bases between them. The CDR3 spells CASSEAVMNTEAFF. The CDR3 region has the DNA TGTGCCAGCAGTGAGGCAGTAATGAACACTGAAGCTTTCTTT.

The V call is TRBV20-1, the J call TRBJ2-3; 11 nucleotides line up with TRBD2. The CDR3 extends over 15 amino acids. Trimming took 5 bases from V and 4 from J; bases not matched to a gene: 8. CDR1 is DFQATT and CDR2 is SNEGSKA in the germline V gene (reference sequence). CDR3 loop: CSAGRLAGRADTQYF. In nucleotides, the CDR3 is TGCAGTGCTGGACGACTAGCGGGAAGGGCAGATACGCAGTATTTT.

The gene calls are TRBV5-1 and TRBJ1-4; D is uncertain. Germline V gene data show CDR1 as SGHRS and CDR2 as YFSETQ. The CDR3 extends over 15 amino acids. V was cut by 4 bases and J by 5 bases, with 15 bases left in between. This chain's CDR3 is CASSPNTGGNEKLFF. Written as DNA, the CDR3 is TGCGCCAGCAGCCCAAACACCGGAGGGAATGAAAAACTGTTTTTT.

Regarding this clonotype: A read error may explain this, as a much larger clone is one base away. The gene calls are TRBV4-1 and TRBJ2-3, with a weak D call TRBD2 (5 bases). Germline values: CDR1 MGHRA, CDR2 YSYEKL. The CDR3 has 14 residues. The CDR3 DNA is TGCGTCAGCAGCCAAGAGGGCTTCACAGATACGCAGTATTTT. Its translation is CVSSQEGFTDTQYF.

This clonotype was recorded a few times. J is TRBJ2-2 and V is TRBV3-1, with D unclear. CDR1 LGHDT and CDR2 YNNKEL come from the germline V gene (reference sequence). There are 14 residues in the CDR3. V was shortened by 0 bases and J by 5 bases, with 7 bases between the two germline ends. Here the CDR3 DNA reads TGTGCCAGCAGCCAAGAGGCCGGGACCGGGGAGCTGTTTTTT. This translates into CASSQEAGTGELFF.

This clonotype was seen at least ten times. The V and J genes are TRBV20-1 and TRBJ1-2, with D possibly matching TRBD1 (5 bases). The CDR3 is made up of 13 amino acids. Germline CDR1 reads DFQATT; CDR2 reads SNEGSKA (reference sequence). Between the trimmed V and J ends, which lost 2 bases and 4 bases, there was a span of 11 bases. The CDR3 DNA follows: TGCAGTGCTAGACTTGACAGCAGCTATGGCTACACCTTC. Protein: CSARLDSSYGYTF.

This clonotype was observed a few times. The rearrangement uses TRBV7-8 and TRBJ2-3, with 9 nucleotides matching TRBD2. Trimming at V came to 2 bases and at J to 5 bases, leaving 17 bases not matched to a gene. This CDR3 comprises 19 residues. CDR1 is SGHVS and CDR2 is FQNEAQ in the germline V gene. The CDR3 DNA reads TGTGCCAGCAGCTTATTCGGGGCGGGAGGGCTAATTGGAGAAGATACGCAGTATTTT. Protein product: CASSLFGAGGLIGEDTQYF.

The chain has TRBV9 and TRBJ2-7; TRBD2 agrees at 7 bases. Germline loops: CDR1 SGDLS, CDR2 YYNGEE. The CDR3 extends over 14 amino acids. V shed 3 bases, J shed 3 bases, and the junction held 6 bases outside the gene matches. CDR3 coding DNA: TGTGCCAGCAGCGAGCAGGCGGGAGACTACGAGCAGTACTTC. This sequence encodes CASSEQAGDYEQYF.

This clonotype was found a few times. This chain's CDR3 is CASSLESLKETQYF. CDR3 bases: TGTGCCAGCAGTTTAGAATCACTCAAGGAGACCCAGTACTTC. J is TRBJ2-5 and V is TRBV28; no clear D. V dropped 2 bases and J dropped 5 bases, with 12 bases sitting between them. This CDR3 is 14 amino acids long. Germline V gene data show CDR1 as MDHEN and CDR2 as SYDVKM.

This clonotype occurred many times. The DNA of the CDR3 is TGTGCCAGCAGTGTACAAGAGAACACTGAAGCTTTCTTT. Translated, it gives CASSVQENTEAFF. The V gene is TRBV7-3, the J gene TRBJ1-1; D is unclear. V was trimmed by 6 bases and J by 1 base, leaving 9 bases between them. The germline V gene has CDR1 SGHTA and CDR2 FQGTGA. The CDR3 spans 13 residues.